Listed here are 5 T cell receptor beta chains from one sample, sequenced in a study of blood T cells in healthy people across ages. The use of a sample-barcoded 5' primer and a J-beta primer mix characterized a second PCR of roughly 6 to 12 cycles. TCRdb re-derived calls from the 5' RACE reads in MiXCR, one entry per CDR3 protein. The table includes more than 1 million distinct CDR3 sequences, over 35% detected once. Source material: blood. The receptor source for this set is a woman aged 55 to 70 in good health.

Worth noting for this clonotype: A much larger clonotype is one base distant, so this may be a read error. The rearrangement links TRBV7-2 to TRBJ2-3; D is unresolved. The CDR3 extends over 15 amino acids. V lost 8 bases and J lost 1, with 16 bases in between. The germline CDR1 and CDR2 sequences are SGHTA and FQGNSA. DNA for the CDR3: TGTGCCAGCTGCTCTGCAATCTCGCGCACAGATACGCAGTATTTT. This codes for CASCSAISRTDTQYF. Filled out from reference TRBV7-2 and TRBJ2-3, the complete variable domain reads GAGVSQSPSNKVTEKGKDVELRCDPISGHTALYWYRQSLGQGLEFLIYFQGNSAPDKSGLPSDRFSAERTGGSVSTLTIQRTQQEDSAVYLCASCSAISRTDTQYFGPGTRLTVL.

V usage is TRBV5-1 and J usage is TRBJ1-2, with a weak D call TRBD1 (5 bases). This CDR3 is built from 14 residues. The ends were cut back, 4 bases at V and 4 bases at J, with 14 bases in the middle. CDR1 and CDR2 (germline): SGHRS, YFSETQ. CDR3 coding DNA: TGCGCCAGCAGCGAAAATCAGGGTGGCTATGGCTACACCTTC. Its protein product is CASSENQGGYGYTF.

A word on this clonotype: Because the CDR3 is missing its conserved closing phenylalanine or tryptophan, this is likely a read error. The chain has TRBV7-9 and TRBJ2-7, with 7 bases aligning to TRBD1. V lost 5 bases and J lost 1; bases outside the gene matches: 11. The CDR3 contains 16 residues. The germline V gene has CDR1 SEHNR and CDR2 FQNEAQ (reference sequence). The chain's CDR3 is CASSEDRVAGSYEQYL. The CDR3 nucleotides read TGTGCCAGCAGCGAAGACAGGGTGGCAGGGTCCTACGAGCAGTACTTA.

This clonotype was counted ten times or more. The chain has TRBV28 and TRBJ2-7, with D perhaps TRBD2 (5 bases). The CDR3 extends over 12 amino acids. Trimming took off 5 bases at V and 6 bases at J, with 11 bases between the two ends. Germline V gene data show CDR1 as MDHEN and CDR2 as SYDVKM. The CDR3 protein is CASSEGLTEQYF. CDR3 sequence (DNA): TGTGCCAGCAGTGAAGGACTTACCGAGCAGTACTTC.

V and J are TRBV7-6 and TRBJ1-5; 8 nucleotides agree with TRBD1. The CDR3 runs to 15 residues. V lost 5 bases, J lost 0 bases, and 3 bases stayed unmatched. Looked up from germline, CDR1 is SGHVS and CDR2 is FNYEAQ. The CDR3 nucleotides are TGTGCCAGCAGCGAACAGGGGGATAGCAATCAGCCCCAGCATTTT. Protein sequence: CASSEQGDSNQPQHF.